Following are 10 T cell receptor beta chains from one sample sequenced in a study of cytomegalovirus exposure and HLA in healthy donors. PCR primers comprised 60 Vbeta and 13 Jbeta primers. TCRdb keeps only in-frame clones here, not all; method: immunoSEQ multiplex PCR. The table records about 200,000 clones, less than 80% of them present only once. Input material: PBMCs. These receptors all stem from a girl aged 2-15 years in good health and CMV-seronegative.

CDR3 coding DNA: TGTGCCAGCAGCTATCAATACACTACGACAGTTATCGAAAAACTGTTTTTT. This encodes CASSYQYTTTVIEKLFF. The chain uses TRBV7-9 and TRBJ1-4; tentatively, D is TRBD1 (5 bases). CDR1 is SEHNR and CDR2 is FQNEAQ in the germline V gene (reference sequence). The CDR3 has 17 residues. V dropped 4 bases and J dropped 8 bases, with 23 bases sitting between them.

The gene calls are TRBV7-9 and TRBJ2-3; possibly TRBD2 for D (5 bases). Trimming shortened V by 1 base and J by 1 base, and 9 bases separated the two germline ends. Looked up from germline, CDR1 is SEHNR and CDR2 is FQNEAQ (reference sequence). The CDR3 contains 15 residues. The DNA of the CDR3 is TGTGCCAGCAGCTTAGGGAGAGCGGGCACAGATACGCAGTATTTT. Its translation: CASSLGRAGTDTQYF. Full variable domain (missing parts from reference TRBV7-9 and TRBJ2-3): DTGVSQNPRHKITKRGQNVTFRCDPISEHNRLYWYRQTLGQGPEFLTYFQNEAQLEKSRLLSDRFSAERPKGSFSTLEIQRTEQGDSAMYLCASSLGRAGTDTQYFGPGTRLTVL.

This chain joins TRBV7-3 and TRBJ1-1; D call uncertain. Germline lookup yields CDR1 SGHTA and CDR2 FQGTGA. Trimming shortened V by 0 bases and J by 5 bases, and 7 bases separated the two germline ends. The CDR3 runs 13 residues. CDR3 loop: CASSLTAGTEAFF. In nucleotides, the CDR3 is TGTGCCAGCAGCTTAACTGCGGGTACTGAAGCTTTCTTT.

The CDR3 DNA follows: TGTGCCAGCAGTGTCCAGGATTTGAACACTGAAGCTTTCTTT. Protein product: CASSVQDLNTEAFF. The chain couples TRBV2 to TRBJ1-1; D is unclear. The V and J ends lost 4 bases and 0 bases respectively, with 9 bases between them. Germline-derived CDR1 and CDR2 are SNHLY and FYNNEI. This CDR3 contains 14 residues.

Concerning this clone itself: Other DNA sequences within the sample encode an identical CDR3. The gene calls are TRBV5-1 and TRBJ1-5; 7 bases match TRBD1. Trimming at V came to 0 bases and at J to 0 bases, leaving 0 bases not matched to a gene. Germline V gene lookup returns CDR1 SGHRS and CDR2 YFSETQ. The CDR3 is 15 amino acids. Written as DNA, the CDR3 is TGCGCCAGCAGCTTGGGACAGGGTAGCAATCAGCCCCAGCATTTT. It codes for CASSLGQGSNQPQHF. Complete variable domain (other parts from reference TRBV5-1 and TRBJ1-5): KAGVTQTPRYLIKTRGQQVTLSCSPISGHRSVSWYQQTPGQGLQFLFEYFSETQRNKGNFPGRFSGRQFSNSRSEMNVSTLELGDSALYLCASSLGQGSNQPQHFGDGTRLSIL.

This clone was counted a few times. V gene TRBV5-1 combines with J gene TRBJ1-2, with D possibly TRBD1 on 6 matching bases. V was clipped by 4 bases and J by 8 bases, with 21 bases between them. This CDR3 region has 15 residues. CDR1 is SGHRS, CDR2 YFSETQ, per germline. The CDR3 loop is CASSARQDLPLGYTF. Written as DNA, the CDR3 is TGCGCCAGCAGCGCCCGACAGGATTTACCTCTCGGCTACACCTTC.

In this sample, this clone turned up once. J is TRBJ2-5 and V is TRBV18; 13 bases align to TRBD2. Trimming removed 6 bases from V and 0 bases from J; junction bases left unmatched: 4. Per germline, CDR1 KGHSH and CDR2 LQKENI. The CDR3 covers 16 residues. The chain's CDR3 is CASSPGTSGNQETQYF. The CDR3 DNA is TGTGCCAGCTCCCCCGGGACTAGCGGGAACCAAGAGACCCAGTACTTC.

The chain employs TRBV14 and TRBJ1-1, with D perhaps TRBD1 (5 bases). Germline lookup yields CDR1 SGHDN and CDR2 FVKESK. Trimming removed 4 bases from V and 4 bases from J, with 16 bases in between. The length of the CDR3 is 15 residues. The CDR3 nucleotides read TGTGCCAGCAGCCGAGCAGGGTTCGGTTCCACTGAAGCTTTCTTT. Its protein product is CASSRAGFGSTEAFF.

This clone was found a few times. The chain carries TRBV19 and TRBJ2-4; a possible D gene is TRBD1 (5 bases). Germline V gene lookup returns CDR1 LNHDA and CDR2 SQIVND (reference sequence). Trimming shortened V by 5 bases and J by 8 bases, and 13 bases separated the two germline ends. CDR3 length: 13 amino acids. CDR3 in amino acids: CASSPEGADIQYF. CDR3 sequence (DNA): TGTGCCAGTAGTCCCGAAGGGGCTGACATTCAGTACTTC.

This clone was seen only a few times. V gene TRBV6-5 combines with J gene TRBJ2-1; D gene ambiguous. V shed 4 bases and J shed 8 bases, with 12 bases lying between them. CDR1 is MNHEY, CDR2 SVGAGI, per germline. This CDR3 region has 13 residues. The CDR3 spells CASSLGRFYEQFF. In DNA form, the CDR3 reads TGTGCCAGCAGTTTGGGCAGGTTTTATGAGCAGTTCTTC.